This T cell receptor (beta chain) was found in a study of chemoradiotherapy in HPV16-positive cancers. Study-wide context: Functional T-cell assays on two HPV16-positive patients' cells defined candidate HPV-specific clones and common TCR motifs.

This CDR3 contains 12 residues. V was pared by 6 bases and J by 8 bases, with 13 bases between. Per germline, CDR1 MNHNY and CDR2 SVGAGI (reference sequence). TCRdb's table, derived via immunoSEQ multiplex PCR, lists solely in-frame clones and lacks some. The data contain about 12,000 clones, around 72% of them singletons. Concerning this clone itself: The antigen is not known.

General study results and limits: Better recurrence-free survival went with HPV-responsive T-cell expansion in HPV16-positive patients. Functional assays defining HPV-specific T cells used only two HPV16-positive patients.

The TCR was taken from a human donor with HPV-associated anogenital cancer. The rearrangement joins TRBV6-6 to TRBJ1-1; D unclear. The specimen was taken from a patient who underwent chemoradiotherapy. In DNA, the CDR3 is TGTGCCAGCAGCCGGGTAGAAGTGGAAGCTTTCTTT. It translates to CASSRVEVEAFF.